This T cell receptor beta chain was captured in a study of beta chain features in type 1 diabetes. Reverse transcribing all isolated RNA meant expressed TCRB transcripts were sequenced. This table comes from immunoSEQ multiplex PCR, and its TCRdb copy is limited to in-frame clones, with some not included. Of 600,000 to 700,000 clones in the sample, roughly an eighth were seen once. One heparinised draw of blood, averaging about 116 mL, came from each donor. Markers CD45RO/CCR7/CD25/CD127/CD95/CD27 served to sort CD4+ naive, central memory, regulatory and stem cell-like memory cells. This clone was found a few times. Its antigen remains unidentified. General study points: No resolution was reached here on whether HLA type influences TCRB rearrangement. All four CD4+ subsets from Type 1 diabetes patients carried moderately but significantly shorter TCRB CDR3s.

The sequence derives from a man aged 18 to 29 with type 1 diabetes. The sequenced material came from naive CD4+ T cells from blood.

Here the CDR3 DNA reads TGTGCCAGCAGCCCAGCGGGGGGCTTGTACAATGAGCAGTTCTTC. Its translation is CASSPAGGLYNEQFF. This chain links TRBV5-6 with TRBJ2-1, with 9 bases matching TRBD2. Germline V gene data show CDR1 as SGHDT and CDR2 as YYEEEE. V shed 4 bases, J shed 4 bases, and the junction held 6 bases outside the gene matches. The CDR3 has 15 amino acids.